The rows below give T cell receptor beta chains drawn from one sample of a study of T cells in Graves' hyperthyroidism and ophthalmopathy. In TCRdb, the multiplex PCR reads were re-called with MiXCR into one record per CDR3 protein. The repertoire holds some 800,000 distinct CDR3 sequences, with 35% to 40% as singletons. The sample consisted of blood. The receptor source for this set is a man in his late teens or twenties with Graves' hyperthyroidism. The CDR3 runs from the conserved cysteine through the conserved F or W. Fields, in order: clone size, D gene, J gene, V gene, CDR3 protein, CDR3 DNA. D genes are given only for firm matches. Clone size is stated in some rows and not others, as once, few, many or a class when expanded.

size: .
D: .
J: TRBJ2-5
V: TRBV7-2
CDR3: CASSQSGVWETQYF
DNA: TGTGCCAGCAGCCAGTCGGGGGTATGGGAGACCCAGTACTTC

size: many
D: .
J: TRBJ2-7
V: TRBV10-3
CDR3: CAISEPPRYEQYF
DNA: TGTGCCATCAGTGAGCCGCCTCGGTACGAGCAGTACTTC

size: .
D: .
J: TRBJ1-1
V: TRBV10-3
CDR3: CAISGPRRTEAFF
DNA: TGTGCCATCAGTGGGCCCAGGCGTACTGAAGCTTTCTTT

size: .
D: TRBD1
J: TRBJ2-7
V: TRBV12-3/TRBV12-4
CDR3: CASSQGQGSYEQCF
DNA: TGTGCCAGCAGCCAGGGACAGGGCTCCTACGAGCAGTGCTTC

size: .
D: .
J: TRBJ1-3
V: TRBV15
CDR3: CATSRDVEDNTIYF
DNA: TGTGCCACCAGCAGAGACGTGGAGGATAACACCATATATTTT

size: .
D: .
J: TRBJ2-2
V: TRBV19
CDR3: CASSIRGRELFF
DNA: TGTGCCAGTAGTATACGGGGGAGGGAGCTGTTTTTT

size: many
D: .
J: TRBJ1-5
V: TRBV12-3/TRBV12-4
CDR3: CASSRGGDQPQHF
DNA: TGTGCCAGCAGCCGTGGGGGGGATCAGCCCCAGCATTTT

size: .
D: TRBD1
J: TRBJ2-7
V: TRBV10-3
CDR3: CAISGQGEQYF
DNA: TGTGCCATCAGTGGACAGGGAGAGCAGTACTTC

size: .
D: TRBD1
J: TRBJ2-3
V: TRBV29-1
CDR3: CSVKTGNTDTQYF
DNA: TGCAGCGTGAAGACAGGGAACACAGATACGCAGTATTTT

size: .
D: .
J: TRBJ2-7
V: TRBV5-6
CDR3: CASSFGQRSEQYF
DNA: TGTGCCAGCAGCTTTGGACAGAGGAGTGAGCAGTACTTC

size: .
D: .
J: TRBJ2-7
V: TRBV20-1
CDR3: CSATRPNNEQYF
DNA: TGCAGTGCCACGCGTCCCAACAACGAGCAGTACTTC

size: .
D: .
J: TRBJ1-1
V: TRBV6-5
CDR3: CASSFRHFNTEAFF
DNA: TGTGCCAGCAGTTTTCGGCATTTTAACACTGAAGCTTTCTTT

size: .
D: .
J: TRBJ1-1
V: TRBV12-3/TRBV12-4
CDR3: CASSLVSGLNEAFF
DNA: TGTGCCAGCAGTTTAGTATCGGGGCTCAATGAAGCTTTCTTT

size: few
D: TRBD1
J: TRBJ1-4
V: TRBV7-9
CDR3: CASSQGDPTNEKLFF
DNA: TGTGCCAGCAGCCAGGGGGACCCAACTAATGAAAAACTGTTTTTT

size: many
D: TRBD2
J: TRBJ2-5
V: TRBV4-1
CDR3: CASSDVSGSSQYF
DNA: TGCGCCAGCAGCGATGTTAGCGGGAGTTCCCAGTACTTC

size: .
D: .
J: TRBJ1-3
V: TRBV15
CDR3: CATSRDLGGGTPF
DNA: TGTGCCACCAGCAGAGATTTGGGGGGGGGGACCCCTTTT

size: .
D: TRBD1
J: TRBJ1-5
V: TRBV20-1
CDR3: CSPWDRGRETQHF
DNA: TGCAGTCCTTGGGACAGGGGACGGGAGACCCAGCATTTT

size: .
D: TRBD1
J: TRBJ1-6
V: TRBV9
CDR3: CASSQWDRGNSPLHF
DNA: TGTGCCAGCAGCCAATGGGACAGGGGGAATTCACCCCTCCACTTT

size: .
D: .
J: TRBJ2-6
V: TRBV5-5
CDR3: CATAGGDNVLTF
DNA: TGCGCCACCGCAGGTGGGGACAACGTCCTGACTTTC

size: many
D: TRBD1
J: TRBJ2-2
V: TRBV24-1
CDR3: CATSDLGQGNTGELFF
DNA: TGTGCCACCAGTGACCTCGGACAGGGGAACACCGGGGAGCTGTTTTTT

size: many
D: TRBD2
J: TRBJ2-5
V: TRBV12-3/TRBV12-4
CDR3: CASSLGLVQETQYF
DNA: TGTGCCAGCAGCCTTGGACTAGTGCAGGAGACCCAGTACTTC

size: .
D: TRBD1
J: TRBJ1-2
V: TRBV5-1
CDR3: CASSWEGQGTADLYGYTF
DNA: TGCGCCAGCAGCTGGGAGGGACAGGGGACCGCAGACCTCTATGGCTACACCTTC

size: few
D: .
J: TRBJ1-1
V: TRBV5-1
CDR3: CASSFTGTTEAFF
DNA: TGCGCCAGCAGCTTCACGGGCACCACTGAAGCTTTCTTT

size: .
D: .
J: TRBJ1-1
V: TRBV19
CDR3: CASSTLSLNTEAFF
DNA: TGTGCCAGTAGTACCTTATCCTTGAACACTGAAGCTTTCTTT

size: .
D: .
J: TRBJ2-7
V: TRBV6-6
CDR3: CASGWGRSYEQYF
DNA: TGTGCCAGCGGTTGGGGCAGGTCGTACGAGCAGTACTTC

size: .
D: .
J: TRBJ1-1
V: TRBV12-3/TRBV12-4
CDR3: CASSYITGPSGAFF
DNA: TGTGCCAGCAGCTACATAACGGGACCCTCTGGAGCTTTCTTT